This T cell receptor (beta chain) was profiled in a study of cytomegalovirus exposure and HLA in healthy donors. A remark on this clone: What it recognizes is unknown.

Study findings and constraints: Later analysis found that TCR beta chains associated with HLA were more clonally expanded than other, equally common chains. Accurate prediction of most subjects' HLA-A and HLA-B alleles from TCR beta sequences was reported.

PCR amplification relied on 60 Vbeta primers (plus 13 Jbeta primers). Assay: immunoSEQ multiplex PCR; the TCRdb copy retains only in-frame clones and omits some. The sample holds 150,000 or so clones; approximately 80% are singletons and the top ten take 5.7%. J was trimmed by 5 bases and V by 5 bases; bases with no gene match: 9. The CDR3 totals 16 residues. The germline gives CDR1 LNHDA, CDR2 SQIVND (reference sequence). V gene TRBV19 combines with J gene TRBJ2-5; 12 bases are a match to TRBD1. Material for sequencing was PBMCs. The TCR sequence derives from a man aged 25-45 years in good health and CMV-seropositive. The CDR3 sequence is CASSAPGQGAWETQYF. The CDR3 nucleotides are TGTGCCAGTAGTGCGCCGGGACAGGGGGCGTGGGAGACCCAGTACTTC.